Below, 25 T cell receptor beta chains from the same sample are listed, as sequenced in a study of sequential checkpoint blockade in melanoma. Clones were read by immunoSEQ multiplex PCR, and TCRdb kept only the in-frame ones, dropping some. The data hold 20,000 to 25,000 clones, with about two thirds observed a single time. Treatment specified: randomized to nivolumab then ipilimumab (arm A) or the reverse (arm B). Sequences were derived from CD8+ T cells sorted from blood (inferred from file names), sampled from a patient given nivolumab and ipilimumab in sequence. Source of these receptors: a human donor with melanoma.

The V call is TRBV27, the J call TRBJ1-1; D ambiguous. Germline CDR1 MNHEY, CDR2 SMNVEV (reference sequence). The ends were cut back, 5 bases at V and 5 bases at J, with 12 bases in the middle. This CDR3 has 13 amino acids. CDR3 protein: CASSPQDWTEAFF. CDR3 coding DNA: TGTGCCAGCAGTCCTCAAGACTGGACTGAAGCTTTCTTT.

The gene calls are TRBV27 and TRBJ1-5, with 7 bases identical to TRBD1. V shed 3 bases and J 5 bases; nucleotides not matched to a gene: 4. The CDR3 length is 14 residues. Germline V CDR1 and CDR2: MNHEY, SMNVEV (reference sequence). The CDR3 sequence is CASSLTGWYQPQHF. CDR3 in DNA: TGTGCCAGCAGTTTGACAGGGTGGTATCAGCCCCAGCATTTT.

V gene TRBV11-2 combines with J gene TRBJ1-6, with D possibly TRBD1 on 6 matching bases. V gave up 0 bases and J gave up 7 bases, with 13 bases separating them. Germline loops: CDR1 SGHAT, CDR2 FQNNGV. This CDR3 region has 16 residues. The CDR3 is CASSLDRQALNSPLHF. CDR3 nucleotide sequence: TGTGCCAGCAGCTTAGATCGACAGGCCTTAAATTCACCCCTCCACTTT.

This chain joins TRBV29-1 and TRBJ1-1; weak D call: TRBD1 (5 bases). The CDR3 is 12 amino acids. The V gene's germline CDR1 is SQVTM and CDR2 ANQGSEA. V was cut by 4 bases and J by 7 bases, with 13 bases left in between. The CDR3 protein is CSVGIGGFEAFF. Written as DNA, the CDR3 is TGCAGCGTTGGAATTGGGGGGTTTGAAGCTTTCTTT.

This chain connects TRBV13 to TRBJ1-2, with D unresolved. Between the trimmed V and J ends, which lost 5 bases and 4 bases, there was a span of 11 bases. Germline assignment: CDR1 PRHDT and CDR2 FYEKMQ (reference sequence). This CDR3 region has 13 residues. The CDR3 sequence: CASSLKSSYGYTF. In DNA form, the CDR3 reads TGTGCCAGCAGCCTTAAATCGAGCTATGGCTACACCTTC.

This clone was counted a few times. V and J are TRBV4-2 and TRBJ2-5, with 9 bases fitting TRBD2. Germline V gene lookup returns CDR1 LGHNA and CDR2 YNFKEQ. The length of the CDR3 is 16 residues. V lost 1 base to trimming and J lost 4 bases; unmatched junction nucleotides: 7. The CDR3 region is CASSQGGGGAAETQYF. The CDR3 nucleotides are TGTGCCAGCAGCCAAGGGGGCGGGGGGGCCGCAGAGACCCAGTACTTC.

This clone is judged medium-sized. The gene calls are TRBV9 and TRBJ2-1; 8 bases fit TRBD2. The trim removed 5 bases at V and 2 bases at J, leaving 12 bases unmatched. This CDR3 is built from 17 residues. Germline values: CDR1 SGDLS, CDR2 YYNGEE. The CDR3 here is CASRASSGLETYNEQFF. The CDR3 nucleotides are TGTGCCAGCAGAGCCTCATCGGGACTAGAGACCTACAATGAGCAGTTCTTC.

The V gene is TRBV9, the J gene TRBJ1-2; 9 positions match TRBD1. V shed 5 bases, J shed 4 bases, and the junction held 6 bases outside the gene matches. The CDR3 contains 14 residues. In germline, CDR1 is SGDLS, CDR2 YYNGEE. The CDR3 nucleotides read TGTGCCAGCAGAGGACAGGGGTTTGCCTATGGCTACACCTTC. This gives the protein CASRGQGFAYGYTF. Drawing the rest from reference TRBV9 and TRBJ1-2, the complete variable domain is DSGVTQTPKHLITATGQRVTLRCSPRSGDLSVYWYQQSLDQGLQFLIQYYNGEERAKGNILERFSAQQFPDLHSELNLSSLELGDSALYFCASRGQGFAYGYTFGSGTRLTVV.

This rearrangement joins TRBV2 to TRBJ2-7; 9 bases line up with TRBD2. Germline CDR1 reads SNHLY; CDR2 reads FYNNEI. Unmatched junction bases numbered 7, after V lost 3 bases and J lost 4 bases. The CDR3 runs 15 residues. The CDR3 DNA reads TGTGCCAGCAGTGAGTCCACTAGCGGGTTGTACGAGCAGTACTTC. This translates into CASSESTSGLYEQYF.

This sequence joins TRBV10-3 and TRBJ1-5, with TRBD1 identical over 7 bases. Germline V gene data show CDR1 as ENHRY and CDR2 as SYGVKD. V trimming: 10 bases; J trimming: 7 bases; junction bases outside the gene matches: 16. The CDR3 has 15 amino acids. Written as DNA, the CDR3 is TGTGCCAGCAGGGATTTGACCGGAGGGGGCCAGCCCCAGCATTTT. Translated: CASRDLTGGGQPQHF.

The chain has TRBV25-1 and TRBJ1-2; a weak D match, TRBD1 (5 bases). This CDR3 is 11 amino acids long. CDR1 MGHDK and CDR2 SYGVNS come from the germline V gene. V gave up 9 bases and J gave up 7 bases, with 12 bases separating them. The chain's CDR3 is CASRRGVGYTF. The CDR3 DNA sequence: TGTGCCAGTAGGAGGGGAGTTGGCTACACCTTC.

This clone is labeled medium-sized (0.01 to 0.1%). CDR3 coding DNA: TGCGCCAGCAGCCAAGACGGCGTCGGGAATTCACCCCTCCACTTT. Translation gives CASSQDGVGNSPLHF. The V gene is TRBV4-3, the J gene TRBJ1-6; D uncertain. Trimming removed 0 bases from V and 7 bases from J, with 10 bases in between. From germline, CDR1 is LGHNA and CDR2 YSLEER. The CDR3 runs 15 residues.

The chain recombines TRBV23-1 with TRBJ1-1; TRBD1 is a possible D gene (6 bases). TRBV23-1 is placed among ORFs of uncertain function. The CDR3 has 13 residues. Trimming took 8 bases from V and 6 from J, leaving 16 bases between them. The DNA of the CDR3 is TGCGCCAGCCGTCCAAACAGGGCGGCTGAAGCTTTCTTT. Translated, it gives CASRPNRAAEAFF.

V and J are TRBV9 and TRBJ2-1; no clear D. CDR1 is SGDLS, CDR2 YYNGEE, per germline. CDR3 length: 12 amino acids. Trimming shortened V by 3 bases and J by 10 bases, and 11 bases separated the two germline ends. The CDR3 spells CASSGLPSEQFF. Written as DNA, the CDR3 is TGTGCCAGCAGCGGGCTCCCCTCAGAGCAGTTCTTC.

The rearrangement uses TRBV12-5 and TRBJ1-1; tentatively, D is TRBD1 (6 bases). Germline CDR1 reads LGHNT; CDR2 reads FRNRAP. V dropped 1 base and J dropped 5 bases, with 8 bases sitting between them. The CDR3 totals 13 residues. The CDR3 DNA reads as TGTGCTAGTGGTTTGGGGGGGCAGACTGAAGCTTTCTTT. Protein product: CASGLGGQTEAFF.

This clone was observed a handful of times. The CDR3 is CASSLLAMDTQYF. CDR3 in DNA: TGTGCCAGCAGTTTACTAGCAATGGATACGCAGTATTTT. This rearrangement joins TRBV4-2 to TRBJ2-3, with D tentatively TRBD2 (6 bases). This CDR3 is 13 amino acids long. Trimming removed 6 bases at V and 6 bases at J, with 13 bases between. Looked up from germline, CDR1 is LGHNA and CDR2 is YNFKEQ.

The chain uses TRBV5-1 and TRBJ2-5, with TRBD2 matching 10 bases. Germline V gives CDR1 SGHRS, CDR2 YFSETQ. V lost 5 bases to trimming and J lost 2 bases; unmatched junction nucleotides: 6. The CDR3 totals 15 residues. For the CDR3, the DNA is TGCGCCAGCAGAGGTAGCGGGGGGAAGCAAGAGACCCAGTACTTC. This translates into CASRGSGGKQETQYF.

This clone appeared a few times. The rearrangement uses TRBV7-8 and TRBJ2-1; weak D call: TRBD2 (7 bases). Germline CDR1 and CDR2: SGHVS and FQNEAQ. Deletions cut 5 bases from V and 2 bases from J, with 16 bases between. The CDR3 is 16 residues long. CDR3 residues: CASSPFRGATYNEQFF. The CDR3 coding sequence is TGTGCCAGCAGCCCCTTCCGGGGGGCCACCTACAATGAGCAGTTCTTC.

The rearrangement joins TRBV28 to TRBJ2-3, with 7 nucleotides matching TRBD1. There are 15 residues in the CDR3. Looked up from germline, CDR1 is MDHEN and CDR2 is SYDVKM. Trimming removed 5 bases from V and 4 bases from J; junction bases left unmatched: 9. The CDR3 sequence is CASSTQTGLADTQYF. CDR3 sequence (DNA): TGTGCCAGCAGTACTCAGACAGGGCTTGCAGATACGCAGTATTTT.

This clone appeared a few times. The chain carries TRBV19 and TRBJ1-2, with D tentatively TRBD1 (5 bases). The CDR3 is 12 residues long. Trimming took off 7 bases at V and 8 bases at J, with 14 bases between the two ends. CDR1 and CDR2 (germline): LNHDA, SQIVND (reference sequence). The CDR3 DNA is TGTGCCAGTATAGGGGAAGGGTCCGGCTACACCTTC. The encoded protein is CASIGEGSGYTF.

The J gene is TRBJ2-3, the V gene TRBV28; TRBD1 matches 8 bases. J lost 2 bases, V lost 5 bases, and 3 bases had no gene match. Per germline, CDR1 MDHEN and CDR2 SYDVKM. The CDR3 runs to 14 residues. CDR3 DNA: TGTGCCAGCAGTCAGACAGGGGTCACAGATACGCAGTATTTT. Protein sequence: CASSQTGVTDTQYF.

The J gene is TRBJ2-6, the V gene TRBV28, with a tentative D call TRBD2 (6 bases). V was cut by 2 bases and J by 0 bases, with 8 bases left in between. The CDR3 loop spans 16 amino acids. The germline CDR1 and CDR2 sequences are MDHEN and SYDVKM. The CDR3 sequence: CASSLGGISGANVLTF. The DNA for the CDR3 is TGTGCCAGCAGTTTAGGGGGGATCTCTGGGGCCAACGTCCTGACTTTC.

The rearrangement joins TRBV28 to TRBJ2-5, with TRBD2 identical over 8 bases. The germline V gene encodes CDR1 MDHEN and CDR2 SYDVKM. With V trimmed by 1 base and J by 0 bases, 10 bases remained unmatched. This CDR3 region has 18 residues. The CDR3 sequence is CASSLSPASGWDQETQYF. The DNA of the CDR3 is TGTGCCAGCAGTTTATCCCCTGCTAGCGGGTGGGACCAAGAGACCCAGTACTTC. Full variable domain (rest looked up from reference TRBV28 and TRBJ2-5): DVKVTQSSRYLVKRTGEKVFLECVQDMDHENMFWYRQDPGLGLRLIYFSYDVKMKEKGDIPEGYSVSREKKERFSLILESASTNQTSMYLCASSLSPASGWDQETQYFGPGTRLLVL.

This rearrangement joins TRBV9 to TRBJ1-1; 7 bases line up with TRBD1. Germline assignment: CDR1 SGDLS and CDR2 YYNGEE. After removal of 2 bases from V and 6 bases from J, the junction contained 7 bases not matched to a gene. The CDR3 loop spans 14 amino acids. Here the CDR3 DNA reads TGTGCCAGCAGCGTGCAGGGGGTGGGGGCTGAAGCTTTCTTT. Its translation is CASSVQGVGAEAFF.

This clone was found a few times. This chain connects TRBV5-6 to TRBJ1-2; D may be TRBD1 (5 bases). CDR3 size: 14 residues. Germline lookup yields CDR1 SGHDT and CDR2 YYEEEE. Trimming pared 4 bases from V and 4 bases from J, leaving 14 bases between. The CDR3 loop reads CASSRGSGVYGYTF. In DNA form, the CDR3 reads TGTGCCAGCAGCCGGGGGTCAGGAGTCTATGGCTACACCTTC.